This T cell receptor beta chain was captured in a study of T cell responses to AZD1222 COVID-19 vaccine. Whole-study results and caveats: Two doses of AZD1222 preceded a rise in Spike-specific TCR breadth and depth. Among vaccine-associated CD4 TCRs, coverage spanned spike, with dominance at 160-218 and 743-854. Nearly half of spike-specific TCRs reportedly target unmutated variant regions.

Assay used: immunoSEQ multiplex PCR; TCRdb lists only in-frame clones, some missing. Here the sample spans 100,000 or so clones, roughly 87% being singletons. As regards this clone: The antigen remains undetermined.

The germline gives CDR1 SGHVS, CDR2 FQNEAQ. With 3 bases removed from V and 3 bases from J, the gap between germline ends came to 7 bases. This CDR3 is built from 13 residues. V and J are TRBV7-8 and TRBJ2-3; D is possibly TRBD1 (5 bases). The TCR was taken from an adult in good health. The source was peripheral blood, collected on day 0 of AZD1222 vaccination. CDR3 nucleotides: TGTGCCAGCAGCTTCCCAGGGACAGATACGCAGTATTTT. Translating it yields CASSFPGTDTQYF.